A selection of T cell receptor beta chains follows, all from one sample in a study of ipilimumab plus nivolumab after autologous stem cell transplantation. The data were produced by immunoSEQ multiplex PCR, yet TCRdb's version contains in-frame clones alone and is incomplete. The profile covers 17,000 or so clones, with around four fifths appearing a single time and 35% to 40% taken by the ten largest. The specimen was PBMCs, collected in a trial of ipilimumab plus nivolumab as post-transplant consolidation. Receptors were obtained from a male donor with diffuse large B-cell lymphoma. The CDR3 runs from the conserved cysteine through the conserved F or W. The D gene is left open where the match is weak. Rows give clone size only sometimes, using once, few, many, or a class for an expanded clone.

J gene | D gene | clone size | V gene | CDR3 DNA | CDR3 protein
TRBJ1-2 | TRBD1 | - | TRBV6-1 | TGTGCCAGCAGTGAAGCCAGGGGGCGTTTGGGCTATGGCTACACCTTC | CASSEARGRLGYGYTF
TRBJ1-5 | - | - | TRBV19 | TGTGCCAGTAGTATAGAAGGAGGTTATGGCAATCAGCCCCAGCATTTT | CASSIEGGYGNQPQHF
TRBJ1-1 | - | - | TRBV19 | TGTGCCAGTAGTATAGCAGGGTTGCGCACTGAAGCTTTCTTT | CASSIAGLRTEAFF
TRBJ1-1 | TRBD1 | - | TRBV5-1 | TGCGCCAGCAGGGGACAGGGCTCGAACACTGAAGCTTTCTTT | CASRGQGSNTEAFF
TRBJ2-7 | - | - | TRBV5-4 | TGTGCCAGCAGCTTTAACCTGCGGACATCTAGAGGGGGCGAGCAGTACTTC | CASSFNLRTSRGGEQYF
TRBJ1-4 | - | - | TRBV7-8 | TGTGCCAGCAGTCAGGGGTCTGTTAGGGAAAAACTGTTTTTT | CASSQGSVREKLFF
TRBJ1-4 | - | few | TRBV2 | TGTGCCAGCAGTGAAGTAGGAGGCGTAGGAGAAAAACTGTTTTTT | CASSEVGGVGEKLFF
TRBJ1-3 | - | - | TRBV5-1 | TGCGCCAGCAGCTCCGAGTACTCTGGAAACACCATATATTTT | CASSSEYSGNTIYF
TRBJ2-1 | TRBD1 | - | TRBV5-1 | TGCGCCAGCCTTAACAGGGGTGGTGAGCAGTTCTTC | CASLNRGGEQFF
TRBJ2-7 | TRBD1 | few | TRBV9 | TGTGCCAGCAGCGAGGGACAGGGAGACGAGCAGTACTTC | CASSEGQGDEQYF
TRBJ2-3 | TRBD2 | - | TRBV5-1 | TGCGCCAGCAGCACCGGACTAGCGGGAGCAGCGGATACGCAGTATTTT | CASSTGLAGAADTQYF
TRBJ2-1 | TRBD1 | - | TRBV19 | TGTGCCAGTAGTGCGGGGGACAGGGTGCTTTACAATGAGCAGTTCTTC | CASSAGDRVLYNEQFF
TRBJ2-1 | TRBD1 | - | TRBV7-3 | TGTGCCAGCAGCTCCCCCGGGACAGGGGGAGGGTCCTACAATGAGCAGTTCTTC | CASSSPGTGGGSYNEQFF
TRBJ2-7 | - | - | TRBV28 | TGTGCCAGCAGTCCGGTGCCGATGGCAGGCGAGCAGTACTTC | CASSPVPMAGEQYF
TRBJ2-7 | TRBD1 | - | TRBV7-6 | TGTGCCAGCAGCTTGGGGACAGACTCCTACGAGCAGTACTTC | CASSLGTDSYEQYF
TRBJ2-2 | TRBD1 | - | TRBV18 | TGTGCCAGCTCAGCCGGGACAGGGTCCACCGGGGAGCTGTTTTTT | CASSAGTGSTGELFF
TRBJ1-2 | - | - | TRBV25-1 | TGTGCCAGCAGCCCCGGAATCGGCTACACCTTC | CASSPGIGYTF
TRBJ1-3 | - | - | TRBV5-1 | TGCGCCAGCAGCTTGGAGGGGGGCTCTGGAAACACCATATATTTT | CASSLEGGSGNTIYF
TRBJ1-6 | - | - | TRBV27 | TGTGCCAGCAGTTTATTTCTCGACAGCTCCTATAATTCACCCCTCCACTTT | CASSLFLDSSYNSPLHF
TRBJ2-3 | - | few | TRBV27 | TGTGCCACCGCTAGCACAGATACGCAGTATTTT | CATASTDTQYF
TRBJ1-2 | - | - | TRBV7-8 | TGTGCCAGCAGCTCCATCAGGGGAGAGGGCTACACCTTC | CASSSIRGEGYTF
TRBJ1-2 | - | - | TRBV30 | TGTGCCTGGAGTGAAGGTGGTCTTCAGGGCTACACCTTC | CAWSEGGLQGYTF
TRBJ1-2 | - | - | TRBV19 | TGTGCCAGTAGTATAGGTACCGTCCCGGGCTACACCTTC | CASSIGTVPGYTF
TRBJ1-5 | - | - | TRBV19 | TGTGCCAGTAGAGAGGGGTTTAGCAATCAGCCCCAGCATTTT | CASREGFSNQPQHF
TRBJ1-1 | - | - | TRBV7-2 | TGTGCCAGCAGCTCCCAGCGGAACACTGAAGCTTTCTTT | CASSSQRNTEAFF
TRBJ2-5 | - | - | TRBV5-6 | TGTGCCAGCAGCTCGATGGGGAGGGAGACCCAGTACTTC | CASSSMGRETQYF
TRBJ2-7 | TRBD2 | few | TRBV4-2 | TGTGCCAGCAGCCAAGGGACTAGGAACTCCTACGAGCAGTACTTC | CASSQGTRNSYEQYF
TRBJ2-3 | - | once | TRBV5-1 | TGCGCCAGCAGCCCGGGCTTGGGTACAGCTGGGACAGATACGCAGTATTTT | CASSPGLGTAGTDTQYF